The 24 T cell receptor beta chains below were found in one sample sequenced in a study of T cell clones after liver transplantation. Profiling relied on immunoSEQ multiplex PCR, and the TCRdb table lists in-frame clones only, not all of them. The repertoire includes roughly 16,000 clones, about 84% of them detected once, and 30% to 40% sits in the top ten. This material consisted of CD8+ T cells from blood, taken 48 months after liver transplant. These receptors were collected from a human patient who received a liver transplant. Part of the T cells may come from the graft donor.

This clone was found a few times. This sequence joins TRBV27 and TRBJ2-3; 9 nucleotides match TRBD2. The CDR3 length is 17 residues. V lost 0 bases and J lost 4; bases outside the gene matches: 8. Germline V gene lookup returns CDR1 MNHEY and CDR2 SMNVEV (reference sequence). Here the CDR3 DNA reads TGTGCCAGCAGTTTATCGGGTGCGGGAGGGAGAGCAGATACGCAGTATTTT. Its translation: CASSLSGAGGRADTQYF.

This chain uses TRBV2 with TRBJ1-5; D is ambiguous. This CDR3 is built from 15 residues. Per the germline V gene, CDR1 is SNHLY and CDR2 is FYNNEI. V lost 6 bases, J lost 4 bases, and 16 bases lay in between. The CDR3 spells CASSPNPSLNQPQHF. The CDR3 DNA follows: TGTGCCAGCAGCCCCAACCCCTCTCTTAATCAGCCCCAGCATTTT.

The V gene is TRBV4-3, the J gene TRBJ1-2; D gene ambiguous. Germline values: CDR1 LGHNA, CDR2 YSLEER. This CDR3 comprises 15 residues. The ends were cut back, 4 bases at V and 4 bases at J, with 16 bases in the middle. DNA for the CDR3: TGCGCCAGCAGCCCTGGAATCGATCGGCCCTATGGCTACACCTTC. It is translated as CASSPGIDRPYGYTF.

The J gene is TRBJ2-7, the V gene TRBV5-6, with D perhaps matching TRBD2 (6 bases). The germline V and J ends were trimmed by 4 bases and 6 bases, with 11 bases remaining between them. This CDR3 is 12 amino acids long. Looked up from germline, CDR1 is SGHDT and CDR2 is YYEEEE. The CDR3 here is CASSGLAFEQYF. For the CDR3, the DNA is TGTGCCAGCAGCGGGCTAGCGTTCGAGCAGTACTTC.

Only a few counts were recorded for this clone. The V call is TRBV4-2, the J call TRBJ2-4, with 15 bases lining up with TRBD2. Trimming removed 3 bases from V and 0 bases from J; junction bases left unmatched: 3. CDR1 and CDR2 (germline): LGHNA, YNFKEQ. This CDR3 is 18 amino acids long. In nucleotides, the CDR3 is TGTGCCAGCAGCCATGGACTAGCGGGAGGGGGAGCCAAAAACATTCAGTACTTC. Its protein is CASSHGLAGGGAKNIQYF.

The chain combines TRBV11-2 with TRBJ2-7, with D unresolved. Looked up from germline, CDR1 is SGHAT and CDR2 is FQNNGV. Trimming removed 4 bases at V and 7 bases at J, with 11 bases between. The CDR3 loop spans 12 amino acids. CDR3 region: CASSSGSIEQYF. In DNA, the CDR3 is TGTGCCAGCAGCTCGGGCTCTATAGAGCAGTACTTC.

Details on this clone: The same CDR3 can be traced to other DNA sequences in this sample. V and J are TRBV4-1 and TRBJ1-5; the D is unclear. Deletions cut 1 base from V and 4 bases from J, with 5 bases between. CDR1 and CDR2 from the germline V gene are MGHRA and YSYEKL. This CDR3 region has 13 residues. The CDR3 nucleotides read TGCGCCAGCAGCCAAGGAAGGAATCAGCCCCAGCATTTT. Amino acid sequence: CASSQGRNQPQHF.

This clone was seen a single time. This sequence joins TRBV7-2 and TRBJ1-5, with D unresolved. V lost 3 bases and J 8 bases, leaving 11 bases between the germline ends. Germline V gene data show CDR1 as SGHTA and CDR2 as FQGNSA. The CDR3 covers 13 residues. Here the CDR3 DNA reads TGTGCCAGCAGCTTCGAGTATTGGGAGCCCCAGCATTTT. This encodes CASSFEYWEPQHF.

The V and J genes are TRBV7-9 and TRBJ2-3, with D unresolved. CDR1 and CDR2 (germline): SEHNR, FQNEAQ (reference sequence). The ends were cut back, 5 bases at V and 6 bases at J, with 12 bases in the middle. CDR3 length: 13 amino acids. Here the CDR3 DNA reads TGTGCCAGCAGCGCCGATCTGGGGGATACGCAGTATTTT. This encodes CASSADLGDTQYF. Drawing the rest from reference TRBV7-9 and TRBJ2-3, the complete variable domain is DTGVSQNPRHKITKRGQNVTFRCDPISEHNRLYWYRQTLGQGPEFLTYFQNEAQLEKSRLLSDRFSAERPKGSFSTLEIQRTEQGDSAMYLCASSADLGDTQYFGPGTRLTVL.

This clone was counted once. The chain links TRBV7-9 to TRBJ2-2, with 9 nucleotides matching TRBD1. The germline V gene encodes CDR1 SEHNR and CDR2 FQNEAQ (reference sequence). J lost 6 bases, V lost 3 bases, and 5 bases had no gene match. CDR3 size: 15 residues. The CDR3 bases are TGTGCCAGCAGCTTTCGGGACAGGGATTCCGGGGAGCTGTTTTTT. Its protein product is CASSFRDRDSGELFF. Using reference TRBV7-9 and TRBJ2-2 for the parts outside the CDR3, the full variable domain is DTGVSQNPRHKITKRGQNVTFRCDPISEHNRLYWYRQTLGQGPEFLTYFQNEAQLEKSRLLSDRFSAERPKGSFSTLEIQRTEQGDSAMYLCASSFRDRDSGELFFGEGSRLTVL.

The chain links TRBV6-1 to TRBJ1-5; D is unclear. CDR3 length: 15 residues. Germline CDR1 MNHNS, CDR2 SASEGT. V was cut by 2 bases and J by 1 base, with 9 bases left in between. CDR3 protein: CASSELGYSNQPQHF. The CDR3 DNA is TGTGCCAGCAGTGAACTGGGCTACAGCAATCAGCCCCAGCATTTT.

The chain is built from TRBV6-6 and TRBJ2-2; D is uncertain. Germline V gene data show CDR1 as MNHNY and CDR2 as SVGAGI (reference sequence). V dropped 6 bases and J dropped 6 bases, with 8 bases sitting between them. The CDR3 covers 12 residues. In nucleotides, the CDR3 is TGTGCCAGCAGCCACAGATCCGGGGAGCTGTTTTTT. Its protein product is CASSHRSGELFF.

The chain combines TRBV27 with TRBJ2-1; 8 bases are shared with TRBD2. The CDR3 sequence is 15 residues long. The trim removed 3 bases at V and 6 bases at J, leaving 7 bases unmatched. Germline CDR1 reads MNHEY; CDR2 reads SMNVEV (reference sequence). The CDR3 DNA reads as TGTGCCAGCAGTTTGAGCGGGAGAGGGGCCAATGAGCAGTTCTTC. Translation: CASSLSGRGANEQFF.

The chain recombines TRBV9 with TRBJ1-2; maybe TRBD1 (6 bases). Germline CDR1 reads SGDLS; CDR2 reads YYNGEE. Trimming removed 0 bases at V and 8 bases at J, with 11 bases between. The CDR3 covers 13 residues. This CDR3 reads CASSVGSGEGYTF. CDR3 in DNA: TGTGCCAGCAGCGTAGGTTCAGGGGAAGGCTACACCTTC.

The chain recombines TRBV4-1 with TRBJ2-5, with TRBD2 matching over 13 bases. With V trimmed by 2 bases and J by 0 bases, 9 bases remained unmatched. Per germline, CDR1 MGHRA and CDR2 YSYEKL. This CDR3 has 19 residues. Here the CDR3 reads CASSQTTSGGAVNQETQYF. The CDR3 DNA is TGCGCCAGCAGCCAAACTACTAGCGGGGGGGCCGTTAACCAAGAGACCCAGTACTTC.

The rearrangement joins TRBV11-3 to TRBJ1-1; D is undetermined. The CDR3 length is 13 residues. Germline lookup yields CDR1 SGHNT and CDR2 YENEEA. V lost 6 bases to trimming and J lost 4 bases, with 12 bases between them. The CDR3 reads CASSVGSVTEAFF. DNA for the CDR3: TGTGCCAGCAGTGTTGGGAGTGTCACTGAAGCTTTCTTT.

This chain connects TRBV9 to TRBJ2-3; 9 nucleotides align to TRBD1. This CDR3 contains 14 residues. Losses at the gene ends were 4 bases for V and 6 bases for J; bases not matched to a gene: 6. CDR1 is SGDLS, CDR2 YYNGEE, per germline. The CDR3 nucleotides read TGTGCCAGCAGCACTGGACAGGGGTCGGATACGCAGTATTTT. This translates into CASSTGQGSDTQYF.

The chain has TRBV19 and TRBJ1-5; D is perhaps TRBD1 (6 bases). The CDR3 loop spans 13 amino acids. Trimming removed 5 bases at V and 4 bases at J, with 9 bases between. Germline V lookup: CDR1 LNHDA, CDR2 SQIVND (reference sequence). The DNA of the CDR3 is TGTGCCAGTAGTTGGAGGGGGAATCAGCCCCAGCATTTT. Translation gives CASSWRGNQPQHF.

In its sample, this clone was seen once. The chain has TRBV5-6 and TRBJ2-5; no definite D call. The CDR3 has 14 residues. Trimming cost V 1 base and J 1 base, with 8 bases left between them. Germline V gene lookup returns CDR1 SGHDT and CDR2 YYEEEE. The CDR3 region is CASSLRLFQETQYF. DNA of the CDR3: TGTGCCAGCAGCTTGCGGTTGTTCCAAGAGACCCAGTACTTC. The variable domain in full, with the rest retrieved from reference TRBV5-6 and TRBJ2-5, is DAGVTQSPTHLIKTRGQQVTLRCSPKSGHDTVSWYQQALGQGPQFIFQYYEEEERQRGNFPDRFSGHQFPNYSSELNVNALLLGDSALYLCASSLRLFQETQYFGPGTRLLVL.

The CDR3 sequence is CASTPPGKLYNEQFF. DNA of the CDR3: TGTGCCAGCACCCCACCCGGGAAGCTTTACAATGAGCAGTTCTTC. The chain employs TRBV6-1 and TRBJ2-1, with a possible D match to TRBD2 (5 bases). V lost 7 bases and J lost 4, with 17 bases in between. The CDR3 runs 15 residues. The germline V gene encodes CDR1 MNHNS and CDR2 SASEGT.

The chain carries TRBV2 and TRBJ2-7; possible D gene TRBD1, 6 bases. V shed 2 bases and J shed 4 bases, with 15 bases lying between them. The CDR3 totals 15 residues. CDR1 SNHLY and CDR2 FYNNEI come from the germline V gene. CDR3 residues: CASSESAGQGYEQYF. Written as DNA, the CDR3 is TGTGCCAGCAGTGAATCGGCCGGCCAGGGGTACGAGCAGTACTTC.

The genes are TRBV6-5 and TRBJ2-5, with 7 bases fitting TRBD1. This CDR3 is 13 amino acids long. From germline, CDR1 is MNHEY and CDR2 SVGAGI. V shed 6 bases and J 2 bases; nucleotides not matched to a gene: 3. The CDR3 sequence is CASSLDRQETQYF. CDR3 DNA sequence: TGTGCCAGCAGCCTGGACAGGCAAGAGACCCAGTACTTC.

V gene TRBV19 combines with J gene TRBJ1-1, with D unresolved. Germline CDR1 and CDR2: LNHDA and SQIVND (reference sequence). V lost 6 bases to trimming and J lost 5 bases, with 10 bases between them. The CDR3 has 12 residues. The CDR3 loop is CASRAPGTEAFF. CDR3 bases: TGTGCCAGTAGGGCCCCGGGGACTGAAGCTTTCTTT.

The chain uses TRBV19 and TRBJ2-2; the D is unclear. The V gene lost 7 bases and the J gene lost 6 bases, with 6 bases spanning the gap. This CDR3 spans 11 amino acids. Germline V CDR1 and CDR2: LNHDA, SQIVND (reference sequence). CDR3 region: CASTLAGELFF. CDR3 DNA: TGTGCCAGTACGTTGGCCGGGGAGCTGTTTTTT.